These T cell receptor beta chains were read from a single sample in a study of spatial heterogeneity in lung cancer. TCRdb recomputed calls from the 5' RACE reads with MiXCR, one row per CDR3 protein. The sample includes around 110,000 distinct CDR3 sequences, 12% of them seen just once. The sample in question was PBMCs, obtained at follow-up. All receptors come from a male donor with early-stage non-small cell lung cancer. Both conserved end residues are part of each CDR3. Each record gives: J gene, D gene, V gene, clone size, CDR3 DNA, CDR3 protein. D genes are given only for firm matches. The size field is filled for only some rows; it gives once, few, many or a size class.

TRBJ1-6 | TRBD1 | TRBV29-1 | many | TGCAGCGTTAAACGTACAGGGGAGCCGGGTTCACCCCTCCACTTT | CSVKRTGEPGSPLHF
TRBJ2-1 | - | TRBV10-1 | many | TGCGCCAGCAGTGAGTCTACACCAGTGAGGGTTCGGTTCTTC | CASSESTPVRVRFF
TRBJ2-1 | TRBD1 | TRBV5-1 | few | TGCGCCAGCAGCTCCGGGACAGGAATCAACAATGAGCAGTTCTTC | CASSSGTGINNEQFF
TRBJ2-1 | TRBD2 | TRBV20-1 | many | TGCAGTGCTAGAGACGGACTAGCGGGGGTCAACTCCTACAATGAGCAGTTCTTC | CSARDGLAGVNSYNEQFF
TRBJ2-7 | - | TRBV6-5 | - | TGTGCCAGCAGTTACTCTACCCCGAGATCCGAGCAGTACTTC | CASSYSTPRSEQYF
TRBJ2-5 | - | TRBV7-3 | few | TGTGCCAGCAGCTTAAACCGGGACTGGCAAGAGACCCAGTACTTC | CASSLNRDWQETQYF
TRBJ1-1 | TRBD1 | TRBV7-2 | - | TGTGCCAGCAGCTTAGCCCCACTCTTAGGGGGCGCGAACACTGAAGCTTTCTTT | CASSLAPLLGGANTEAFF
TRBJ2-7 | - | TRBV20-1 | few | TGCAGTGCTGGAAGACAGAAAGGGGCCTACGAGCAGTACTTC | CSAGRQKGAYEQYF
TRBJ2-3 | - | TRBV7-3 | - | TGTGCCAGCAGCCGAAGGGACACTTCATCTTCGGCCACAGATACGCAGTATTTT | CASSRRDTSSSATDTQYF
TRBJ2-1 | - | TRBV11-2 | few | TGTGCCAGCAGCTTAGCGAGCGGCTCCTACAATGAGCAGTTCTTC | CASSLASGSYNEQFF
TRBJ2-5 | TRBD2 | TRBV5-1 | few | TGTGCCAGCAGCTTAACTAGCGGGGGCCAAGAGACCCAGTACTTC | CASSLTSGGQETQYF
TRBJ2-7 | TRBD1 | TRBV2 | few | TGTGCCAGCAGTGGGACAGGGAGGTCCTACGAGCAGTACTTC | CASSGTGRSYEQYF
TRBJ2-3 | TRBD2 | TRBV5-1 | - | TGCGCCAGCAGCTTGCCAGCGGGGGCCACAGATACGCAGTATTTT | CASSLPAGATDTQYF
TRBJ1-5 | TRBD1 | TRBV19 | - | TGTGCCAGTACCGTCACAGGGGGCCTTAGCAATCAGCCCCAGCATTTT | CASTVTGGLSNQPQHF
TRBJ1-2 | - | TRBV12-3/TRBV12-4 | many | TGTGCCAGCTTCAACCCGGACTCTAACTATGGCTACACCTTC | CASFNPDSNYGYTF
TRBJ2-2 | TRBD1 | TRBV6-2/TRBV6-3 | - | TGTGCCAGCACCCACTTCCGACAGGGAAGGACCGGGGAGCTGTTTTTT | CASTHFRQGRTGELFF
TRBJ2-2 | - | TRBV28 | many | TGTGCCAGCACCCCACGGGGAACCGGGGAGCTGTTTTTT | CASTPRGTGELFF
TRBJ2-2 | TRBD1 | TRBV2 | few | TGTGCCAGCACAGCCTCAGGGGGCAATACCGGGGAGCTGTTTTTT | CASTASGGNTGELFF
TRBJ1-1 | - | TRBV10-1 | few | TGCGCCAGCAGTGGGGGGACGATGAACACTGAAGCTTTCTTT | CASSGGTMNTEAFF
TRBJ1-1 | - | TRBV27 | few | TGTGCCAGCAGTACCCTTCCGGGACGGGGGGGAAACACTGAAGCTTTCTTT | CASSTLPGRGGNTEAFF
TRBJ1-1 | - | TRBV29-1 | many | TGCAGCGTTGAGGGCCGGTTCACTGAAGCTTTCTTT | CSVEGRFTEAFF
TRBJ1-4 | - | TRBV28 | - | TGTGCCAGCAGTTTGCTACGGGTGAAACTGTTTTTT | CASSLLRVKLFF
TRBJ2-3 | - | TRBV11-3 | - | TGTGCCAGCAGCTTAAGGCGGAGGGGCACAGATACGCAGTATTTT | CASSLRRRGTDTQYF
TRBJ1-2 | TRBD1 | TRBV5-4 | - | TGTGCCAGCAGCTCACGGAGAAGGGACAGTCATTATGGCTACACCTTC | CASSSRRRDSHYGYTF
TRBJ2-2 | - | TRBV7-2 | - | TGTGCCAGCAGCCCCCTACTAGAGCTCGGGGAGCTGTTTTTT | CASSPLLELGELFF
TRBJ1-2 | - | TRBV18 | few | TGTGCCAGCTCACCGGGCCGGGAAGGGAGCTACACCTTC | CASSPGREGSYTF
TRBJ2-5 | TRBD1 | TRBV20-1 | few | TGCAGTGCTTCCCGGACAGGGGGCCAAGAGACCCAGTACTTC | CSASRTGGQETQYF
TRBJ1-5 | TRBD1 | TRBV2 | few | TGTGCCAGCAGAGGGACAGGAATCAATCAGCCCCAGCATTTT | CASRGTGINQPQHF
TRBJ2-5 | - | TRBV29-1 | many | TGCAGCGTTGTGGGCAGTACTCAAGAGACCCAGTACTTC | CSVVGSTQETQYF
TRBJ1-2 | - | TRBV4-1 | many | TGCGCCAGCACCAGGGCTTCGGACTATGGCTACACCTTC | CASTRASDYGYTF
TRBJ2-3 | - | TRBV5-4 | few | TGTGCCAGCAGCTTCGACACGTTCACAGATACGCAGTATTTT | CASSFDTFTDTQYF
TRBJ1-3 | - | TRBV12-3/TRBV12-4 | - | TGTGCCAGCAGTGGTTTCAGAAACACCATATATTTT | CASSGFRNTIYF
TRBJ2-7 | - | TRBV20-1 | many | TGCAGTTCCGTCCCCCCCTCAGGGGCGGGGGCCTCCTACGAGCAGTACTTC | CSSVPPSGAGASYEQYF
TRBJ2-5 | - | TRBV10-3 | few | TGTGCCATCAGGGAAGGACCCCAAGAGACCCAGTACTTC | CAIREGPQETQYF
TRBJ1-2 | TRBD1 | TRBV9 | - | TGTGCCAGCAGCGTAGCCGGCGGACAGGTCTTTGGCTACACCTTC | CASSVAGGQVFGYTF
TRBJ1-6 | - | TRBV4-2 | many | TGTGCCAGCAGCCACCCAGAAGGCCCGTGGCACCTCCACTTT | CASSHPEGPWHLHF
TRBJ2-2 | TRBD2 | TRBV20-1 | many | TGCAGTGCTCTAGCGGGGGGGCCGGGCACCGGGGAGCTGTTTTTT | CSALAGGPGTGELFF